This entry lists 26 T cell receptor beta chains sequenced from one sample in a study of blood T cell repertoires in COVID-19. Here immunoSEQ multiplex PCR was the method, and the copy in TCRdb shows in-frame clones only, minus some. The sample has more than 200,000 clones, around 83% seen once. What was sequenced was peripheral blood. The receptor source for this set is a man in his forties or fifties with active or convalescent COVID-19.

V is TRBV6-5 and J is TRBJ1-3; 7 bases line up with TRBD1. From germline, CDR1 is MNHEY and CDR2 SVGAGI. Germline trimming cut 7 bases from V and 0 bases from J; bases unmatched to any gene: 3. The CDR3 extends over 14 amino acids. As DNA, the CDR3 is TGTGCCAGCATTACAGGGGACTCTGGAAACACCATATATTTT. Its translation: CASITGDSGNTIYF.

The CDR3 protein is CATSDFGGQGIGEQFF. The CDR3 DNA sequence: TGTGCCACCAGTGATTTTGGCGGACAGGGTATTGGGGAGCAGTTCTTC. This chain connects TRBV24-1 to TRBJ2-1, with 8 bases identical to TRBD1. This CDR3 is 16 amino acids long. V gave up 1 base and J gave up 10 bases; unmatched junction bases: 11. Germline V gene data show CDR1 as KGHDR and CDR2 as SFDVKD.

This clone turned up a few times. The chain carries TRBV27 and TRBJ2-3; D call uncertain. The CDR3 has 13 residues. Germline CDR1 and CDR2: MNHEY and SMNVEV (reference sequence). The V gene lost 4 bases and the J gene lost 6 bases, with 11 bases spanning the gap. CDR3: CASSYSRGDTQYF. The DNA for the CDR3 is TGTGCCAGCAGTTATAGCAGAGGCGATACGCAGTATTTT.

On this clone itself: Mismatch with germline at one junction end may stem from a read error. This rearrangement joins TRBV7-7 to TRBJ2-5; D may be TRBD1 (6 bases). The CDR3 is made up of 13 amino acids. Germline loops: CDR1 SSHAT, CDR2 FNYEAQ (reference sequence). The CDR3 DNA is TGTGCTAGCAGCGCACAGGGACAAGAGACCCAGTACTTC. Translated: CASSAQGQETQYF.

The chain couples TRBV7-2 to TRBJ1-1; 8 bases agree with TRBD1. CDR1 is SGHTA, CDR2 FQGNSA, per germline. The CDR3 runs 13 residues. Trimming removed 5 bases from V and 5 bases from J; junction bases left unmatched: 4. CDR3 residues: CASSPRGQTEAFF. The DNA for the CDR3 is TGTGCCAGCAGCCCCAGGGGGCAAACTGAAGCTTTCTTT.

The genes are TRBV12-3 or TRBV12-4 and TRBJ2-1; 9 bases agree with TRBD1. The CDR3 is 11 residues long. V lost 5 bases to trimming and J lost 14 bases; unmatched junction nucleotides: 4. CDR3 sequence (DNA): TGTGCCAGCAGTCCCGGGACAGGGAAGTTCTTC. This translates into CASSPGTGKFF.

With respect to this clone: Sequence at one end of the junction differs from germline and may be a read error. The chain recombines TRBV6-6 with TRBJ2-1, with TRBD2 identical over 12 bases. Germline V gene lookup returns CDR1 MNHNY and CDR2 SVGAGI (reference sequence). The CDR3 is 15 amino acids. CDR3 in DNA: TGTGCCTGCAGCTCCAGGACTAGCGGGAACAATGAGCAGTTCTTC. This translates into CACSSRTSGNNEQFF.

The chain has TRBV5-6 and TRBJ1-3; D is unresolved. This CDR3 region has 14 residues. V lost 6 bases and J 4 bases, leaving 14 bases between the germline ends. The germline V gene has CDR1 SGHDT and CDR2 YYEEEE. The CDR3 DNA is TGTGCCAGCAAGCCAGGCCTTTCGGGAAACACCATATATTTT. It is translated as CASKPGLSGNTIYF.

V is TRBV5-6 and J is TRBJ2-2; a possible D gene is TRBD1 (5 bases). CDR1 is SGHDT, CDR2 YYEEEE, per germline. The V gene lost 0 bases and the J gene lost 13 bases, with 13 bases spanning the gap. The length of the CDR3 is 13 residues. This chain's CDR3 is CASSLAATDRLFF. The CDR3 DNA reads TGTGCCAGCAGCTTGGCTGCGACAGACAGGCTGTTTTTT.

This chain connects TRBV24-1 to TRBJ2-2, with 8 bases that match TRBD1. The junction had 3 bases not matched to a gene; V was cut back by 4 bases and J by 0 bases. This CDR3 spans 16 amino acids. Germline V gives CDR1 KGHDR, CDR2 SFDVKD. CDR3 sequence (DNA): TGTGCCACCAGTGACCTGGGACAGGCGAACACCGGGGAGCTGTTTTTT. Protein product: CATSDLGQANTGELFF.

This clone was seen just once. The chain joins TRBV6-2 or TRBV6-3 to TRBJ2-7, with TRBD2 as a possible D gene (5 bases). The CDR3 runs to 13 residues. Trimming took off 6 bases at V and 4 bases at J, with 13 bases between the two ends. Per the germline V gene, CDR1 is MNHEY and CDR2 is SVGEGT. This chain's CDR3 is CASSRTYYYEQYF. Here the CDR3 DNA reads TGTGCCAGCAGCCGGACTTACTATTACGAGCAGTACTTC.

In this sample, this clone turned up a few times. The gene calls are TRBV2 and TRBJ1-1; D may be TRBD1 (5 bases). CDR3 length: 13 residues. Trimming took 4 bases from V and 4 from J, leaving 10 bases between them. CDR1 is SNHLY and CDR2 is FYNNEI in the germline V gene. CDR3 amino acids: CASSGGKLTEAFF. The CDR3 DNA sequence: TGTGCCAGCAGTGGGGGCAAACTCACTGAAGCTTTCTTT.

The chain is built from TRBV7-8 and TRBJ2-7, with D possibly TRBD2 on 6 matching bases. In germline, CDR1 is SGHVS, CDR2 FQNEAQ. V lost 5 bases and J 0 bases, leaving 14 bases between the germline ends. This CDR3 spans 15 amino acids. The CDR3 loop reads CASSPEVAASYEQYF. The CDR3 DNA reads TGTGCCAGCAGCCCGGAAGTAGCGGCCTCCTACGAGCAGTACTTC.

This clone appeared a single time. This sequence joins TRBV5-1 and TRBJ2-7, with 7 bases that match TRBD1. Germline V gives CDR1 SGHRS, CDR2 YFSETQ. Losses at the gene ends were 5 bases for V and 1 base for J; bases not matched to a gene: 3. The CDR3 runs 13 residues. As DNA, the CDR3 is TGCGCCAGCAGATCGGGACAGTCCTACGAGCAGTACTTC. Translated: CASRSGQSYEQYF. Drawing the rest from reference TRBV5-1 and TRBJ2-7, the complete variable domain is KAGVTQTPRYLIKTRGQQVTLSCSPISGHRSVSWYQQTPGQGLQFLFEYFSETQRNKGNFPGRFSGRQFSNSRSEMNVSTLELGDSALYLCASRSGQSYEQYFGPGTRLTVT.

For the CDR3, the DNA is TGCAGTGCTTATCGGACAGATACGCAGTATTTT. Protein product: CSAYRTDTQYF. This rearrangement joins TRBV20-1 to TRBJ2-3; D is undetermined. The germline V gene encodes CDR1 DFQATT and CDR2 SNEGSKA (reference sequence). V was pared by 5 bases and J by 3 bases, with 6 bases between. This CDR3 contains 11 residues.

V is TRBV19 and J is TRBJ2-7; weak D call: TRBD2 (6 bases). Germline assignment: CDR1 LNHDA and CDR2 SQIVND (reference sequence). V gave up 1 base and J gave up 0 bases, with 22 bases separating them. The CDR3 is 19 residues long. This CDR3 is CASSIGAGVHRDFSYEQYF. The CDR3 DNA follows: TGTGCCAGTAGTATAGGCGCCGGGGTACACCGGGACTTCTCCTACGAGCAGTACTTC.

This clone was found once. V gene TRBV7-8 combines with J gene TRBJ1-5; D perhaps matches TRBD1 (5 bases). Germline CDR1 SGHVS, CDR2 FQNEAQ. Trimming shortened V by 9 bases and J by 3 bases, and 12 bases separated the two germline ends. There are 13 residues in the CDR3. The CDR3 loop is CASTTGPNQPQHF. The CDR3 nucleotides read TGTGCCAGTACCACAGGCCCCAATCAGCCCCAGCATTTT.

This chain links TRBV3-1 (or the pseudogene TRBV3-2) with TRBJ1-4; unclear D gene. The CDR3 runs to 13 residues. V gave up 8 bases and J gave up 5 bases, with 12 bases separating them. CDR1 and CDR2 (germline): LGHDT, YNNKEL (reference sequence). CDR3 coding DNA: TGTGCCAGCGCGGGGAGGGCGAATGAAAAACTGTTTTTT. Protein sequence: CASAGRANEKLFF.

This clone was recorded once. The V gene is TRBV2, the J gene TRBJ2-5, with 9 bases that match TRBD1. With 6 bases clipped from V and 5 bases from J, the junction kept 7 bases outside the gene matches. Germline lookup yields CDR1 SNHLY and CDR2 FYNNEI. This CDR3 is 14 amino acids long. The CDR3 protein is CASRKGQGRETQYF. The CDR3 DNA sequence: TGTGCCAGCAGGAAGGGACAGGGACGCGAGACCCAGTACTTC.

This clone was observed at least ten times. CDR3 bases: TGTGCCAGCAGCCAAGCCGGAGGACAGGGCTACGAGCAGTACTTC. It is translated as CASSQAGGQGYEQYF. The rearrangement joins TRBV3-1 (or the pseudogene TRBV3-2) to TRBJ2-7, with 8 bases that match TRBD1. Germline loops: CDR1 LGHDT, CDR2 YNNKEL (reference sequence). CDR3 length equals 15 residues. The ends lost 1 base at V and 3 bases at J; junction bases unmatched: 5.

This clone was found once. CDR3 nucleotides: TGTGCCTGGAGTGATTCAGGGCCCCCAGATACGCAGTATTTT. Encoded protein: CAWSDSGPPDTQYF. This rearrangement joins TRBV30 to TRBJ2-3, with a tentative D call TRBD1 (5 bases). The CDR3 spans 14 residues. Germline CDR1 is GTSNPN and CDR2 is SVGIG (reference sequence). Trimming cost V 1 base and J 4 bases, with 12 bases left between them.

The genes are TRBV24-1 and TRBJ1-2, with 11 nucleotides matching TRBD1. Germline CDR1 reads KGHDR; CDR2 reads SFDVKD. The junction had 4 bases not matched to a gene; V was cut back by 9 bases and J by 2 bases. This CDR3 is 14 amino acids long. CDR3 region: CATGGTGGNYGYTF. CDR3 nucleotides: TGTGCCACCGGGGGGACAGGGGGAAACTATGGCTACACCTTC.

The chain combines TRBV19 with TRBJ1-2; perhaps TRBD1 as D (5 bases). Germline V gives CDR1 LNHDA, CDR2 SQIVND (reference sequence). Trimming pared 10 bases from V and 4 bases from J, leaving 13 bases between. The CDR3 is 12 residues long. The CDR3 sequence: CAIRDGGYGYTF. DNA for the CDR3: TGTGCCATCCGGGACGGGGGCTATGGCTACACCTTC.

CDR3 nucleotides: TGTGCCAGCAGCCGCTCGCCGGCACAGAGCTACGAGCAGTACTTC. Encoded protein: CASSRSPAQSYEQYF. J is TRBJ2-7 and V is TRBV5-5; D is unclear. This CDR3 region has 15 residues. Germline V CDR1 and CDR2: SGHKS, YYEKEE (reference sequence). Trimming removed 4 bases at V and 3 bases at J, with 17 bases between. Variable domain in full (rest from reference TRBV5-5 and TRBJ2-7): DAGVTQSPTHLIKTRGQQVTLRCSPISGHKSVSWYQQVLGQGPQFIFQYYEKEERGRGNFPDRFSARQFPNYSSELNVNALLLGDSALYLCASSRSPAQSYEQYFGPGTRLTVT.

This clone was seen more than once but under ten times. The chain combines TRBV6-2 or TRBV6-3 with TRBJ1-1; tentatively, D is TRBD1 (5 bases). Germline assignment: CDR1 MNHEY and CDR2 SVGEGT. Trimming removed 1 base at V and 2 bases at J, with 11 bases between. This CDR3 region has 15 residues. The chain's CDR3 is CASSYYGAANTEAFF. The CDR3 DNA sequence: TGTGCCAGCAGTTACTATGGGGCAGCTAACACTGAAGCTTTCTTT.

A single count supports this clone. V usage is TRBV2 and J usage is TRBJ1-5; 8 bases map to TRBD1. The V segment lost 6 bases and the J segment 5 bases; nucleotides outside the gene matches: 3. The CDR3 consists of 13 residues. Germline V gene sequence: CDR1 SNHLY, CDR2 FYNNEI. The CDR3 DNA sequence: TGTGCCAGCAGAGAACAGGGGGATCAGCCCCAGCATTTT. As protein: CASREQGDQPQHF.